Listed here are 8 T cell receptor beta chains from one sample, sequenced in a study of PD-1 blockade in classical Hodgkin lymphoma. Libraries were prepared by immunoSEQ multiplex PCR; TCRdb keeps only in-frame clonotypes and omits some of them. The top ten clones hold roughly 5.3% of a sample with 45,000 to 60,000 clones, under 95% of them seen once. The time point is: newly diagnosed, previously untreated cHL patient sample. Sequenced sample: peripheral blood mononuclear cells (PBMCs). These receptors were taken from a human donor with classical Hodgkin lymphoma.

The chain carries TRBV19 and TRBJ2-1; D not certain. Germline values: CDR1 LNHDA, CDR2 SQIVND (reference sequence). CDR3 length: 13 residues. V was pared by 4 bases and J by 6 bases, with 10 bases between. The CDR3 nucleotides read TGTGCCAGTAGTAGGGTCCGGTCCAATGAGCAGTTCTTC. It codes for CASSRVRSNEQFF.

Only one count was recorded for this clone. The chain has TRBV5-1 and TRBJ1-5; 8 nucleotides align to TRBD1. The CDR3 loop spans 13 amino acids. From germline, CDR1 is SGHRS and CDR2 YFSETQ. Trimming took 5 bases from V and 5 from J; bases not matched to a gene: 3. CDR3 nucleotides: TGCGCCAGCAGTCCGGACAGGGATCAGCCCCAGCATTTT. Translated, it gives CASSPDRDQPQHF.

As regards this clone: The junction departs from the called germline gene at one end, perhaps through a read error. V is TRBV4-2 and J is TRBJ2-7; D ambiguous. The germline gives CDR1 LGHNA, CDR2 YNFKEQ. There are 8 residues in the CDR3. CDR3 sequence: CASSRRHF. The CDR3 DNA sequence: TGTGCCAGCAGCCGCCGCCACTTC.

The CDR3 DNA is TGTGCCAGCAGTGAAGGACTAGCGGGAGGAGATACGCAGTATTTT. Its protein is CASSEGLAGGDTQYF. The chain is built from TRBV6-1 and TRBJ2-3, with 13 positions matching TRBD2. V gave up 1 base and J gave up 5 bases; unmatched junction bases: 0. The CDR3 extends over 15 amino acids. Germline CDR1 reads MNHNS; CDR2 reads SASEGT.

This chain uses TRBV7-2 with TRBJ2-2; D is unresolved. Germline-derived CDR1 and CDR2 are SGHTA and FQGNSA. The length of the CDR3 is 13 residues. The ends were cut back, 2 bases at V and 1 base at J, with 2 bases in the middle. CDR3 amino acids: CASSLWNTGELFF. The CDR3 region has the DNA TGTGCCAGCAGCTTATGGAACACCGGGGAGCTGTTTTTT.

The chain combines TRBV7-9 with TRBJ2-5; TRBD1 aligns across 7 bases. Trimming removed 8 bases from V and 2 bases from J; junction bases left unmatched: 5. The germline CDR1 and CDR2 sequences are SEHNR and FQNEAQ (reference sequence). The CDR3 extends over 13 amino acids. CDR3 coding DNA: TGTGCCAGCGAAAGACAGGGTCAAGAGACCCAGTACTTC. Translation gives CASERQGQETQYF.

V is TRBV25-1 and J is TRBJ1-2; D remains ambiguous. Germline V CDR1 and CDR2: MGHDK, SYGVNS. Trimming pared 0 bases from V and 1 base from J, leaving 6 bases between. CDR3 length: 14 amino acids. The CDR3 coding sequence is TGTGCCAGCAGTGAATATGCAGTTAACTATGGCTACACCTTC. Translating gives CASSEYAVNYGYTF.

The genes are TRBV15 and TRBJ1-2, with a weak D call TRBD1 (5 bases). CDR1 is LNHNV and CDR2 is YYDKDF in the germline V gene (reference sequence). The CDR3 extends over 14 amino acids. Trimming removed 0 bases at V and 2 bases at J, with 7 bases between. The CDR3 reads CATSRDKGNYGYTF. The CDR3 coding sequence is TGTGCCACCAGCAGAGATAAGGGGAACTATGGCTACACCTTC.